The rows below give T cell receptor beta chains drawn from one sample of a study of cytomegalovirus exposure and HLA in healthy donors. Repertoires were generated with immunoSEQ multiplex PCR, while TCRdb's copy carries only in-frame clones and drops some. The profile shows about 130,000 clones, 80% of them singletons. The material sequenced was PBMCs. These receptors all stem from a man in his forties in good health and CMV-seronegative. Both conserved end residues are part of each CDR3. The D gene is left open where the match is weak. A row's size may be missing; if present it is once, few, many or a size class.

>TRBJ2-2|-|TRBV15|-
TGTGCCACCAGCAGGGCGGCCACCGGGGAGCTGTTTTTT
CATSRAATGELFF
>TRBJ1-4|-|TRBV28|TRBD1
TGTGCCACCGAGACAGGGTCTAATGAAAAACTGTTTTTT
CATETGSNEKLFF
>TRBJ1-3|-|TRBV15|TRBD1
TGTGCCACCAGCAACGGTCCGGGACAGGGGGACACCATATATTTT
CATSNGPGQGDTIYF
>TRBJ2-7|once|TRBV5-4|TRBD2
TGTGCCAGCAGCTCAAGGGACTACCAAGCCTACGAGCAGTACTTC
CASSSRDYQAYEQYF
>TRBJ1-5|-|TRBV5-6|-
TGTGCCAGCAGCTTGTTTAACGGGGGCAATCAGCCCCAGCATTTT
CASSLFNGGNQPQHF
>TRBJ2-1|once|TRBV30|TRBD2
TGTGCCTGGAGCACCGGGACTAGCGGCTACAATGAGCAGTTCTTC
CAWSTGTSGYNEQFF
>TRBJ2-3|-|TRBV9|-
TGTGCCAGCAGCGTAGACGGAGATACGCAGTATTTT
CASSVDGDTQYF
>TRBJ2-7|-|TRBV4-2|TRBD2
TGTGCCAGCAGCCAAGTTTTGGGGGGGAGCTCCTACGAGCAGTACTTC
CASSQVLGGSSYEQYF
>TRBJ2-7|-|TRBV29-1|TRBD1
TGCAGCGCGGAGGCAGGGGGACGCGAGCAGTACTTC
CSAEAGGREQYF
>TRBJ2-7|once|TRBV28|TRBD2
TGTGCCAGCAGTTTAATTGGGACTAGCGTGCCCGAGCAGTACTTC
CASSLIGTSVPEQYF
>TRBJ2-5|-|TRBV5-1|-
TGCGCCAGCAGCTTGGTGGGAGGACAAGAGACCCAGTACTTC
CASSLVGGQETQYF
>TRBJ1-2|-|TRBV11-2|-
TGTGCCAGCAGCCCCCGGACAATCACCTATGGCTACACCTTC
CASSPRTITYGYTF
>TRBJ2-2|-|TRBV6-1|-
TGTGCCAGCAGTGAATGGACAAGTATCCCCGGGGAGCTGTTTTTT
CASSEWTSIPGELFF
>TRBJ1-5|-|TRBV15|TRBD1
TGTGCCACCAGCAGGACAGGGGTCCAGCCCCAGCATTTT
CATSRTGVQPQHF
>TRBJ2-1|-|TRBV5-1|TRBD2
TGCGCCAGCAGCTTCCTAGCGGGAGGGAGGAATGAGCAGTTCTTC
CASSFLAGGRNEQFF
>TRBJ2-1|-|TRBV19|-
TGTGCCAGTTCTGACAGGCTCTACAATGAGCAGTTCTTC
CASSDRLYNEQFF
>TRBJ1-2|-|TRBV19|-
TGTGCCAGTAGTACGGTTTATGGCTACACCTTC
CASSTVYGYTF
>TRBJ2-1|-|TRBV27|TRBD2
TGTGCCAGCAGTACCCTAGCGGGTGCCTACAATGAGCAGTTCTTC
CASSTLAGAYNEQFF
>TRBJ2-1|-|TRBV6-5|TRBD1
TGTGCCAGCAACCCCGGGGGACAGGGGGCAAATGAGCAGTTCTTC
CASNPGGQGANEQFF
>TRBJ1-3|-|TRBV6-1|-
TGTGCCAGCAGCCAGGGTTCTGGAAACACCATATATTTT
CASSQGSGNTIYF
>TRBJ1-2|once|TRBV11-2|TRBD1
TGTGCCAGCAGCCCACAGACAGGGGTCGGCTACACCTTC
CASSPQTGVGYTF
>TRBJ2-5|-|TRBV15|-
TGTGCCACCACCCCCTGGGGGACACCCCAAGAGACCCAGTACTTC
CATTPWGTPQETQYF
>TRBJ1-5|-|TRBV30|-
TGTGCCTGGAGTCGTCCCAATCAGCCCCAGCATTTT
CAWSRPNQPQHF
>TRBJ1-1|-|TRBV5-1|TRBD1
TGCGCCAGCAGCGTACAAACAGGGGACACTGAAGCTTTCTTT
CASSVQTGDTEAFF
>TRBJ2-3|-|TRBV11-2|-
TGTGCCAGCAGCAGGACTGGGGGGGATACGCAGTATTTT
CASSRTGGDTQYF
>TRBJ2-7|once|TRBV6-5|TRBD1
TGTGCCAGCAGTTACTCTGGGACAGGGATGTACGAGCAGTACTTC
CASSYSGTGMYEQYF
>TRBJ2-7|few|TRBV1|-
TGCACCAGCATGCTGCGGGTAGCGGGAATATACGAGCAGTACTTC
CTSMLRVAGIYEQYF
>TRBJ2-1|-|TRBV4-1|TRBD2
TGCGCCAGCAGCCAAGGGGCGGGAGGGCGGAACAATGAGCAGTTCTTC
CASSQGAGGRNNEQFF
>TRBJ1-5|-|TRBV5-1|TRBD1
TGCGCCAGCAGCTGGGGGACAGATAGCAATCAGCCCCAGCATTTT
CASSWGTDSNQPQHF
>TRBJ1-4|once|TRBV28|TRBD1
TGTGCCAGCAGTAACGGACAGGTATTTGAAAAACTGTTTTTT
CASSNGQVFEKLFF
>TRBJ1-5|-|TRBV9|TRBD1
TGTGCCAGCAGCGTAGGCGGGACAGATCTACAGCCCCAGCATTTT
CASSVGGTDLQPQHF
>TRBJ2-5|-|TRBV6-4|-
TGTGCCAGCAGTGACCCCCCCCTTCTCGGGGGAGGAAAGACCCAGTACTTC
CASSDPPLLGGGKTQYF
>TRBJ1-2|-|TRBV30|-
TGTGCCTGGAGTGTACCAGCTAACTATGGCTACACCTTC
CAWSVPANYGYTF
>TRBJ2-7|-|TRBV2|-
TGTGCCAGCAGTGAGAACAGGGACTCCTACGAGCAGTACTTC
CASSENRDSYEQYF
>TRBJ2-1|-|TRBV2|TRBD1
TGTGCCAGCAGCGGGACAGGGTCCGTCAATGAGCAGTTCTTC
CASSGTGSVNEQFF
>TRBJ1-1|-|TRBV6-1|-
TGTGCCAGCAGTGATAGGGGGACACGGAACACTGAAGCTTTCTTT
CASSDRGTRNTEAFF
>TRBJ1-4|-|TRBV18|TRBD1
TGTGCCAGCAGCTTGACAGGGGAGAATGAAAAACTGTTTTTT
CASSLTGENEKLFF
>TRBJ2-7|-|TRBV4-1|TRBD2
TGCGCCAGCAGCCAACACCTCGATCGGACTAGCGGGAACTACGAGCAGTACTTC
CASSQHLDRTSGNYEQYF
>TRBJ1-2|-|TRBV19|-
TGTGCCAGCACCTCGACACCGACGTTCTATGGCTACACCTTC
CASTSTPTFYGYTF
>TRBJ1-1|-|TRBV7-2|TRBD1
TGTGCCAGCAGCCCGAGAGGGGGCGTGGGGACTGAAGCTTTCTTT
CASSPRGGVGTEAFF
>TRBJ2-3|few|TRBV4-1|-
TGCGCCAGCAGCCAAGTGGGTATGCGGGACAGAGATTCTAGCACAGATACGCAGTATTTT
CASSQVGMRDRDSSTDTQYF
>TRBJ1-3|-|TRBV29-1|-
TGCAGCGTTGATGTACAGGGTGGAAACACCATATATTTT
CSVDVQGGNTIYF
>TRBJ2-5|-|TRBV7-6|TRBD1
TGTGCCAGCAGTCTGACAGGGGCCCAGGGGGAGACCCAGTACTTC
CASSLTGAQGETQYF
>TRBJ1-2|-|TRBV15|-
TGTGCCACCAGCAGAGATATAAATTATGGCTACACCTTC
CATSRDINYGYTF
>TRBJ2-7|-|TRBV18|TRBD2
TGTGCCAGCTCACCAGGGTCGCTAGCGGGAGGGCCGAAGGGCGAGCAGTACTTC
CASSPGSLAGGPKGEQYF
>TRBJ2-7|-|TRBV11-2|-
TGTGCCAGCAGCTTAGCCCAACTTTACGAGCAGTACTTC
CASSLAQLYEQYF
>TRBJ1-1|-|TRBV7-9|TRBD1
TGTGCCAGCAGCCCCAGGGGGCCAACAGGTGGTGAAGCTTTCTTT
CASSPRGPTGGEAFF
>TRBJ1-2|-|TRBV29-1|-
TGCAGCGTTGTGGCCGCTGGGAGTCTGGGCTATGGCTACACCTTC
CSVVAAGSLGYGYTF
>TRBJ2-6|once|TRBV11-3|-
TGTGCCAGCAGCTTAGGGGGGGCTGGGGCCAACGTCCTGACTTTC
CASSLGGAGANVLTF
>TRBJ2-3|-|TRBV6-6|TRBD1
TGTGCCAGCAGCGAGACAGGGGAACGCACAGATACGCAGTATTTT
CASSETGERTDTQYF
>TRBJ2-3|-|TRBV7-9|-
TGTGCCAGCAGCTTAGGGACTACAGATACGCAGTATTTT
CASSLGTTDTQYF